This TCR beta chain was retrieved from a study of CXCR3-negative and CXCR3-positive naive CD8 T cells. The naive CD8+ gate required CD45RO-CCR7+CD27+CD95- phenotype. General study findings and limits: Most assays used freshly isolated PBMCs, as cryopreservation partially reduced CXCR3. In CXCR3-positive naive cells, the TRB CDR3s were more hydrophobic than in CXCR3-negative naive cells.

For this clonotype: Its cognate antigen is unknown.

5' RACE that incorporated UMI labels was used to prepare the TRB cDNA libraries. From its re-call of the 5' RACE reads, TCRdb lists each CDR3 protein once, without DNA. This sample's clone table lists roughly 120,000 distinct CDR3 sequences. CDR3 size: 14 residues. The chain has TRBV12-3 or TRBV12-4 and TRBJ2-3; the D call of TRBD2 rests on TCRdb alone, since no DNA is present to check it. Sequencing used naive CXCR3+ CD8+ T cells from blood. Subset indicated: CD45RO-CCR7+CD27+CD95- naive CD8+ T cells expressing CXCR3 (TNR3+). This clonotype was obtained from a human donor in good health. Some clones in this sample may be carry-over from other donors' samples. The CDR3 is CASGQLGGTDTQYF.